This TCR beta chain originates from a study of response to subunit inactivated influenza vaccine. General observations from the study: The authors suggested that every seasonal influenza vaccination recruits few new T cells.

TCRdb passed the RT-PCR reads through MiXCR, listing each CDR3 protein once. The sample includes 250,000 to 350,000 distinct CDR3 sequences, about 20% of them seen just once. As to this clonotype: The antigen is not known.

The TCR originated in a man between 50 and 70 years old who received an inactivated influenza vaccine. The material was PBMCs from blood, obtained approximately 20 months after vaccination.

Here the CDR3 reads CAWRETILEAFF. CDR3 DNA sequence: TGTGCCTGGAGGGAAACCATATTGGAAGCTTTCTTT. The gene calls are TRBV30 and TRBJ1-1; no definite D call. The CDR3 length is 12 residues. Between the trimmed V and J ends, which lost 3 bases and 8 bases, there was a span of 13 bases. Per the germline V gene, CDR1 is GTSNPN and CDR2 is SVGIG (reference sequence).